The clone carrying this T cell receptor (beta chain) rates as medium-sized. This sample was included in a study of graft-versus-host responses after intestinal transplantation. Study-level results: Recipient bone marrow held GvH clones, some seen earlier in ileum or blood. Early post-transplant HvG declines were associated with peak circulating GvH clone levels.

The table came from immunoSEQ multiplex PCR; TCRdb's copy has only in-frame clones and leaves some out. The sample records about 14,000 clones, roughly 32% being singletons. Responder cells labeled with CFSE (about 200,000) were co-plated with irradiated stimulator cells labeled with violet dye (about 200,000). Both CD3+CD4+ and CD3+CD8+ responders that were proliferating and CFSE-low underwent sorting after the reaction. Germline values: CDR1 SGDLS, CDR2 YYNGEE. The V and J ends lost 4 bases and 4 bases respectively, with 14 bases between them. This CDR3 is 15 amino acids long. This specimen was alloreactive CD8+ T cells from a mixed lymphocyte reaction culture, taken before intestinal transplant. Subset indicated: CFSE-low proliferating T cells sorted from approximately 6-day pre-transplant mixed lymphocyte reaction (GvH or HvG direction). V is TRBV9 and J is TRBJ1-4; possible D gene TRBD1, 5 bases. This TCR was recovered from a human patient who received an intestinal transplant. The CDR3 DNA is TGTGCCAGCAGCCCCGGGACGGTGATTAATGAAAAACTGTTTTTT. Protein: CASSPGTVINEKLFF.